This record looks at one T cell receptor (beta chain) sequence and its context. The sample comes from a study of blood T cell repertoires in COVID-19. Study as a whole: PBMCs, B-cell-depleted T cells, or T cells provided the cDNA or gDNA that made up the material.

The method was immunoSEQ multiplex PCR; TCRdb's version includes in-frame clones alone and lacks a portion of them. Here the sample spans over 50,000 clones, 80% to 90% being singletons. V was clipped by 6 bases and J by 4 bases, with 9 bases between them. Germline CDR1 is DFQATT and CDR2 is SNEGSKA (reference sequence). CDR3 length: 11 residues. The receptor's source is a man at least 80 years old with acute or convalescent COVID-19. V and J are TRBV20-1 and TRBJ2-5; weak D call: TRBD2 (6 bases). The sequenced material came from peripheral blood. The CDR3 DNA is TGCAGTGCCCGGGGGACAGAGACCCAGTACTTC. Its translation is CSARGTETQYF.